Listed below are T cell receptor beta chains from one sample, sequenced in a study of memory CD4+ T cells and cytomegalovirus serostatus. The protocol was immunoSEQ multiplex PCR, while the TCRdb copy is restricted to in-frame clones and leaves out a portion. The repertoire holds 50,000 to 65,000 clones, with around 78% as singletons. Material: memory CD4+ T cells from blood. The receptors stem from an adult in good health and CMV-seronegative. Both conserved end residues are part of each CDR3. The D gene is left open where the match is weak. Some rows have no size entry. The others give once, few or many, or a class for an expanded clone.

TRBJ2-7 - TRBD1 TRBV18 CASSPPTGQGYRGEQYF TGTGCCAGCTCACCACCGACAGGACAGGGGTACCGAGGGGAGCAGTACTTC
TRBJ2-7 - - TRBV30 CAWSVSRYEQYF TGTGCCTGGAGTGTATCGCGGTACGAGCAGTACTTC
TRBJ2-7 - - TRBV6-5 CASRRGRADYEQYF TGTGCCAGCAGACGCGGCCGAGCGGATTACGAGCAGTACTTC
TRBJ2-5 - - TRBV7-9 CASSFVTGQETQYF TGTGCCAGCAGCTTCGTTACAGGCCAAGAGACCCAGTACTTC
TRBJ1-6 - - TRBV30 CAWEEGNPYNSPLHF TGTGCCTGGGAAGAGGGGAACCCCTATAATTCACCCCTCCACTTT
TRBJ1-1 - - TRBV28 CASSQHQGIKWTEAFF TGTGCCAGCAGTCAACACCAGGGTATTAAGTGGACTGAAGCTTTCTTT
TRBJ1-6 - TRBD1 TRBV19 CASAGQGYNSPLHF TGTGCCAGTGCGGGACAGGGGTATAATTCACCCCTCCACTTT
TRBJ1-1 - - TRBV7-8 CASSFIGANTEAFF TGTGCCAGCAGCTTTATTGGGGCGAACACTGAAGCTTTCTTT
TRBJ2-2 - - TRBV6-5 CASETANTGELFF TGTGCCAGCGAGACAGCGAACACCGGGGAGCTGTTTTTT
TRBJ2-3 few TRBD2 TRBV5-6 CASSSRGGLTDTQYF TGTGCCAGCAGCTCCCGGGGGGGACTCACAGATACGCAGTATTTT
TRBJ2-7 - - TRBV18 CASSGLSSYEQYF TGTGCCAGCTCAGGTCTCAGCTCCTACGAGCAGTACTTC
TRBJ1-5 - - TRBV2 CASSDFASGLGQPQHF TGTGCCAGCAGTGATTTTGCGTCAGGGCTCGGTCAGCCCCAGCATTTT
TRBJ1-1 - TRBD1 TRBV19 CASTDSRGRNTEAFF TGTGCCAGTACCGATTCGAGGGGGCGAAACACTGAAGCTTTCTTT
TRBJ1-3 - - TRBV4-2 CASSHLRLSGNTIYF TGTGCCAGCAGCCACTTACGGCTCTCTGGAAACACCATATATTTT
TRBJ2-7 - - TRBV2 CASMVARTYEQYF TGTGCCAGCATGGTGGCGAGAACCTACGAGCAGTACTTC
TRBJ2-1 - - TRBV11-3 CASSLGEVGDEQFF TGTGCCAGCAGCTTAGGTGAAGTAGGGGATGAGCAGTTCTTC
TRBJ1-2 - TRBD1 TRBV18 CASSPPGTGLHGYTF TGTGCCAGCTCACCCCCCGGGACAGGGCTCCATGGCTACACCTTC
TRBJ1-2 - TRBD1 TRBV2 CASSLGQGDYGYTF TGTGCCAGCAGTCTGGGACAGGGCGACTATGGCTACACCTTC
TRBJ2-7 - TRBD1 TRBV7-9 CASSTDRGSYEQYF TGTGCCAGCAGCACGGACAGGGGTTCCTACGAGCAGTACTTC
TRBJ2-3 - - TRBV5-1 CASTQGWGTDTQYF TGCGCCAGCACCCAGGGGTGGGGCACAGATACGCAGTATTTT
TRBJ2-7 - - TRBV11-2 CASSLGRLGEQYF TGTGCCAGCAGCTTAGGCAGGTTGGGCGAGCAGTACTTC
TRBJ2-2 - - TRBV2 CASSANQGGINTGELFF TGTGCCAGCAGTGCTAATCAGGGTGGAATTAACACCGGGGAGCTGTTTTTT
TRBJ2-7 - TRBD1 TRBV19 CASSPGTGGLYEQYF TGTGCCAGTAGTCCAGGGACAGGGGGCCTCTACGAGCAGTACTTC
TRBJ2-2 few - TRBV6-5 CASRGRQSNTGELFF TGTGCCAGCAGGGGGAGACAGTCGAACACCGGGGAGCTGTTTTTT
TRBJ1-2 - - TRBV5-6 CASSLGFGGSGYGYTF TGTGCCAGCAGCTTGGGGTTTGGGGGGTCCGGGTATGGCTACACCTTC
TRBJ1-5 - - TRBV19 CASSIGEKQPQHF TGTGCCAGTAGTATAGGGGAAAAGCAGCCCCAGCATTTT
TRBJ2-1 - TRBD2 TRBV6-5 CASMRGGNEQFF TGTGCCAGCATGAGGGGAGGGAACGAGCAGTTCTTC
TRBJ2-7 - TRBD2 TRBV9 CASSVASAVGLAGAEQYF TGTGCCAGCAGCGTAGCCTCAGCCGTGGGACTAGCGGGGGCCGAGCAGTACTTC
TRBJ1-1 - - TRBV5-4 CASSLEGRRSLNTEAFF TGTGCCAGCAGCTTGGAGGGAAGGAGGTCTTTGAACACTGAAGCTTTCTTT
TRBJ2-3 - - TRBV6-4 CASGGDGTDTQYF TGTGCCAGCGGAGGGGATGGGACAGATACGCAGTATTTT
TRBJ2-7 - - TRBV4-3 CASSQEFWGAYEQYF TGCGCCAGCAGCCAAGAATTTTGGGGGGCTTACGAGCAGTACTTC
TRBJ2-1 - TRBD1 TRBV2 CASTRDRYNEQFF TGTGCCAGCACCCGGGACAGATACAATGAGCAGTTCTTC
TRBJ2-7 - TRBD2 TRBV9 CASSVGVAGGSSYEQYF TGTGCCAGCAGCGTAGGTGTAGCGGGGGGAAGTTCCTACGAGCAGTACTTC